Each of the 8 T cell receptor beta chains below was sequenced from the same sample in a study of T cells in Graves' hyperthyroidism and ophthalmopathy. Using RNA transcripts as the source, TCR beta CDR3 regions were amplified. When the TCR CDR3 underwent first-round RT-PCR, the HTBI primer set was used. TCRdb recomputed calls from the multiplex PCR reads with MiXCR, one row per CDR3 protein. The sample has approximately 640,000 distinct CDR3 sequences, about 45% seen once. The sequencing sample was made of peripheral blood or thyroid tissue (not recorded which). These receptors originate from an adult man with Graves' disease, either hyperthyroidism or ophthalmopathy (not recorded which).

This CDR3 is CASSTEFHEAFF. The CDR3 bases are TGTGCCAGTAGTACGGAGTTCCATGAAGCTTTCTTT. The chain uses TRBV19 and TRBJ1-1; D is uncertain. Germline CDR1 is LNHDA and CDR2 is SQIVND (reference sequence). This CDR3 has 12 residues. V dropped 4 bases and J dropped 7 bases, with 10 bases sitting between them.

V gene TRBV11-2 combines with J gene TRBJ2-7; TRBD1 or TRBD2 may be the D gene (5 bases each). The germline V gene has CDR1 SGHAT and CDR2 FQNNGV. The CDR3 has 13 residues. Trimming removed 5 bases at V and 12 bases at J, with 20 bases between. The CDR3: CASSLIGASGRYF. CDR3 bases: TGTGCCAGCAGCCTAATTGGGGCATCGGGGCGGTACTTC.

The chain uses TRBV6-2 or TRBV6-3 and TRBJ1-5; D gene uncertain. V lost 1 base and J lost 3, with 7 bases in between. Looked up from germline, CDR1 is MNHEY and CDR2 is SVGEGT. There are 14 residues in the CDR3. CDR3 in amino acids: CASSYLGINQPQHF. For the CDR3, the DNA is TGTGCCAGCAGTTACTTGGGGATCAATCAGCCCCAGCATTTT.

The chain employs TRBV29-1 and TRBJ2-2; TRBD1 matches at 10 bases. The CDR3 has 11 residues. Looked up from germline, CDR1 is SQVTM and CDR2 is ANQGSEA. V was pared by 3 bases and J by 13 bases, with 2 bases of the junction left unmatched. The CDR3: CSVEGDRGLFF. In nucleotides, the CDR3 is TGCAGCGTTGAGGGGGACAGGGGGCTGTTTTTT.

This clonotype was counted between two and nine times. The chain employs TRBV20-1 and TRBJ1-2, with D possibly TRBD1 on 5 matching bases. Looked up from germline, CDR1 is DFQATT and CDR2 is SNEGSKA (reference sequence). The CDR3 is made up of 13 amino acids. V was clipped by 0 bases and J by 4 bases, with 9 bases between them. CDR3 nucleotides: TGCAGTGCTAGAGATGGGGGGAGCTATGGCTACACCTTC. Translated: CSARDGGSYGYTF.

This clonotype was found once. The chain joins TRBV29-1 to TRBJ2-7, with a weak D call TRBD2 (5 bases). There are 14 residues in the CDR3. V lost 1 base and J lost 4, with 14 bases in between. Germline CDR1 reads SQVTM; CDR2 reads ANQGSEA. The CDR3 nucleotides are TGCAGCGTTGAAGTTCTCGGGGTCCCTTACGAGCAGTACTTC. Residues: CSVEVLGVPYEQYF.

J is TRBJ1-1 and V is TRBV29-1; TRBD1 agrees at 10 bases. The CDR3 runs 16 residues. Unmatched junction bases numbered 12, after V lost 8 bases and J lost 0 bases. Germline-derived CDR1 and CDR2 are SQVTM and ANQGSEA. The CDR3 region has the DNA TGCAGCTTAGGCCGGGGACAGGGGCGAGTGAACACTGAAGCTTTCTTT. It codes for CSLGRGQGRVNTEAFF.

The chain recombines TRBV19 with TRBJ2-7; 8 nucleotides line up with TRBD1. CDR1 is LNHDA and CDR2 is SQIVND in the germline V gene (reference sequence). The CDR3 spans 14 residues. Unmatched junction bases numbered 4, after V lost 3 bases and J lost 3 bases. For the CDR3, the DNA is TGTGCCAGTAGTATTGTAGGGACAGGCTACGAGCAGTACTTC. It translates to CASSIVGTGYEQYF.